Below, one TCR beta chain is given with its context. No antigen is known for it. V was clipped by 0 bases and J by 11 bases, with 11 bases between them. This CDR3 spans 13 amino acids. Germline V gives CDR1 WSHSY, CDR2 SAAADI. The data were taken from a study of circulating tumor DNA in untreated peripheral T-cell lymphoma. Study outcomes and limitations: Tumor-specific clonotypes: identified in approximately 80% of patients, roughly 88% of baseline tissues.

TCRdb keeps only in-frame clones here, not all; method: immunoSEQ multiplex PCR. The sample consists of thousands of clones, around 74% of them appearing once. The sequenced material came from tumor tissue. This rearrangement joins TRBV10-2 to TRBJ1-5; a possible D gene is TRBD1 (5 bases). This receptor was taken from a human donor with peripheral T-cell lymphoma. CDR3 residues: CASSESMAGSQHF. The DNA of the CDR3 is TGCGCCAGCAGTGAGTCGATGGCAGGGTCCCAGCATTTT.